Listed below are T cell receptor beta chains from one sample, sequenced in a study of low-dose radiotherapy and immunotherapy resistance in tumors. TCRdb reprocessed the reads with MiXCR, giving one entry per CDR3 protein. The sample records about 58,000 distinct CDR3 sequences, 23% being singletons. The specimen was PBMCs, collected after low-dose radiotherapy plus immunotherapy. The receptors were sampled from a male donor with prostate cancer. The CDR3 runs from the conserved cysteine through the conserved F or W. Each record gives: clone size, V gene, J gene, CDR3 length, D gene, CDR3 DNA, CDR3 protein. D genes are given only for firm matches. Some rows have no size entry. The others give once, few or many, or a class for an expanded clone.

abundance: many
v_gene: TRBV20-1
j_gene: TRBJ2-5
len: 14
d_gene: .
CDR3nt: TGCAGTGCTAGAGAAGTAAGGGACAAAGAGACCCAGTACTTC
CDR3aa: CSAREVRDKETQYF

abundance: .
v_gene: TRBV30
j_gene: TRBJ2-1
len: 14
d_gene: TRBD1
CDR3nt: TGTGCCTGGGTACAGGGGGGCTCCTACAATGAGCAGTTCTTC
CDR3aa: CAWVQGGSYNEQFF

abundance: many
v_gene: TRBV9
j_gene: TRBJ1-5
len: 15
d_gene: .
CDR3nt: TGTGCCAGCAGCGTAGGGTCGTCTAGCAATCAGCCCCAGCATTTT
CDR3aa: CASSVGSSSNQPQHF

abundance: many
v_gene: TRBV10-3
j_gene: TRBJ1-4
len: 14
d_gene: .
CDR3nt: TGTGCCATCAGTGACGGGGCGGCTAATGAAAAACTGTTTTTT
CDR3aa: CAISDGAANEKLFF

abundance: many
v_gene: TRBV6-1
j_gene: TRBJ2-7
len: 14
d_gene: .
CDR3nt: TGTGCCAGCAGTGAAGCCGGGCTATCCTACGAGCAGTACTTC
CDR3aa: CASSEAGLSYEQYF

abundance: .
v_gene: TRBV28
j_gene: TRBJ1-5
len: 14
d_gene: .
CDR3nt: TGTGCCAGCAGCCGCCCCGGGACATTTCAGCCCCAGCATTTT
CDR3aa: CASSRPGTFQPQHF

abundance: many
v_gene: TRBV7-2
j_gene: TRBJ1-3
len: 14
d_gene: .
CDR3nt: TGTGCCAGCAGCCGGGACACCTCTGGAAACACCATATATTTT
CDR3aa: CASSRDTSGNTIYF

abundance: many
v_gene: TRBV28
j_gene: TRBJ2-1
len: 13
d_gene: .
CDR3nt: TGTGCCAGCAGTTGGGGAAACGGGAATGAGCAGTTCTTC
CDR3aa: CASSWGNGNEQFF

abundance: many
v_gene: TRBV28
j_gene: TRBJ1-2
len: 12
d_gene: .
CDR3nt: TGTGCCAGCAGTTTCTCGGCTTATGGCTACACCTTC
CDR3aa: CASSFSAYGYTF

abundance: many
v_gene: TRBV5-1
j_gene: TRBJ2-2
len: 16
d_gene: TRBD1
CDR3nt: TGCGCCAGCAGCCCGGCGGGACAGGCAAACACCGGGGAGCTGTTTTTT
CDR3aa: CASSPAGQANTGELFF

abundance: many
v_gene: TRBV15
j_gene: TRBJ2-7
len: 14
d_gene: .
CDR3nt: TGTGCCACCAGCCGCGACAGCACATACTACGAGCAGTACTTC
CDR3aa: CATSRDSTYYEQYF

abundance: many
v_gene: TRBV2
j_gene: TRBJ2-1
len: 12
d_gene: TRBD2
CDR3nt: TGTGCCAGTCAGACTAGCTCAGCTGAGCAGTTCTTC
CDR3aa: CASQTSSAEQFF

abundance: .
v_gene: TRBV3-1
j_gene: TRBJ1-1
len: 15
d_gene: .
CDR3nt: TGTGCCAGCAGCCAAGGGGGGGGAGGTTCTACTGAAGCTTTCTTT
CDR3aa: CASSQGGGGSTEAFF

abundance: many
v_gene: TRBV5-1
j_gene: TRBJ2-1
len: 13
d_gene: .
CDR3nt: TGCGCCAGCAATACCGGGACGATCGATGAGCAGTTCTTC
CDR3aa: CASNTGTIDEQFF

abundance: many
v_gene: TRBV4-1
j_gene: TRBJ1-2
len: 15
d_gene: .
CDR3nt: TGCGCCAGCAGCCAAGATCCGGGGGACCACTATGGCTACACCTTC
CDR3aa: CASSQDPGDHYGYTF

abundance: .
v_gene: TRBV28
j_gene: TRBJ2-3
len: 20
d_gene: .
CDR3nt: TGTGCCAGCAGTTTAATATCTCTCTGGGAGTTACGGGGTCGGACAGATACGCAGTATTTT
CDR3aa: CASSLISLWELRGRTDTQYF

abundance: many
v_gene: TRBV20-1
j_gene: TRBJ2-1
len: 15
d_gene: TRBD2
CDR3nt: TGCAGTGCTAGAGATGGGAGCGGGGGCAGGGGAGAGCAGTTCTTC
CDR3aa: CSARDGSGGRGEQFF

abundance: many
v_gene: TRBV4-3
j_gene: TRBJ2-7
len: 16
d_gene: TRBD1
CDR3nt: TGCGCCAGCAGCCAAGTCGCGACAGGGGTCTCCTACGAGCAGTACTTC
CDR3aa: CASSQVATGVSYEQYF

abundance: many
v_gene: TRBV10-3
j_gene: TRBJ1-5
len: 15
d_gene: .
CDR3nt: TGTGCCATCAGCGCCGACAGGTCTGGCAATCAGCCCCAGCATTTT
CDR3aa: CAISADRSGNQPQHF

abundance: many
v_gene: TRBV7-2
j_gene: TRBJ2-6
len: 17
d_gene: .
CDR3nt: TGTGCCAGCAGCTTAGTTTTAGGGGGGCCTGGGGCCAACGTCCTGACTTTC
CDR3aa: CASSLVLGGPGANVLTF

abundance: many
v_gene: TRBV12-3/TRBV12-4
j_gene: TRBJ2-5
len: 12
d_gene: TRBD2
CDR3nt: TGTGCCAGCAGTAATAGCGGGGGGGACCAGTACTTC
CDR3aa: CASSNSGGDQYF

abundance: many
v_gene: TRBV19
j_gene: TRBJ2-6
len: 15
d_gene: .
CDR3nt: TGTGCCAGTAGTATACCAGGGACTGGGGCCAACGTCCTGACTTTC
CDR3aa: CASSIPGTGANVLTF

abundance: many
v_gene: TRBV2
j_gene: TRBJ2-2
len: 19
d_gene: .
CDR3nt: TGTGCCAGCATTGAAGCTTTTCGACAGATAAGGGCAGGGTCCGGGGAGCTGTTTTTT
CDR3aa: CASIEAFRQIRAGSGELFF

abundance: .
v_gene: TRBV29-1
j_gene: TRBJ2-3
len: 11
d_gene: TRBD1
CDR3nt: TGCAGCGCCGGGACAGCAGATACGCAGTATTTT
CDR3aa: CSAGTADTQYF

abundance: .
v_gene: TRBV5-8
j_gene: TRBJ2-4
len: 18
d_gene: TRBD2
CDR3nt: TGTGCCAGCACCAAGGCCGGGGCTAGCGGGGGTGGAGTAAACATTCAGTACTTC
CDR3aa: CASTKAGASGGGVNIQYF

abundance: many
v_gene: TRBV6-2/TRBV6-3
j_gene: TRBJ1-2
len: 15
d_gene: TRBD1
CDR3nt: TGTGCCAGCAACGATGGGACAGGTCATGGCTATGGCTACACCTTC
CDR3aa: CASNDGTGHGYGYTF

abundance: many
v_gene: TRBV5-1
j_gene: TRBJ2-3
len: 14
d_gene: .
CDR3nt: TGCGCCAGCAGCTTGGTACAGCGCACAGATACGCAGTATTTT
CDR3aa: CASSLVQRTDTQYF

abundance: many
v_gene: TRBV21-1
j_gene: TRBJ2-7
len: 15
d_gene: .
CDR3nt: TGTGCCAGCAGCAAAAGGGACAGGCTAATGGGGGAGCAGTACTTC
CDR3aa: CASSKRDRLMGEQYF

abundance: many
v_gene: TRBV29-1
j_gene: TRBJ2-3
len: 14
d_gene: TRBD2
CDR3nt: TGCAGCGTTGGGTCTAGCGGGAGTACAGATACGCAGTATTTT
CDR3aa: CSVGSSGSTDTQYF

abundance: few
v_gene: TRBV20-1
j_gene: TRBJ2-1
len: 16
d_gene: .
CDR3nt: TGCAGTGCCCGAGGGGTATCTGGAAACTCCTACAATGAGCAGTTCTTC
CDR3aa: CSARGVSGNSYNEQFF

abundance: many
v_gene: TRBV7-2
j_gene: TRBJ2-1
len: 17
d_gene: TRBD2
CDR3nt: TGTGCCAGCAGCTCAGAGGCTAGCGGGAGGGGGAACAATGAGCAGTTCTTC
CDR3aa: CASSSEASGRGNNEQFF

abundance: many
v_gene: TRBV14
j_gene: TRBJ2-7
len: 11
d_gene: .
CDR3nt: TGTGCCAGCAGCCACTCCTACGAGCAGTACTTC
CDR3aa: CASSHSYEQYF

abundance: .
v_gene: TRBV27
j_gene: TRBJ1-1
len: 13
d_gene: .
CDR3nt: TGTGCCAGCAGGCAGGGGAGGAACACTGAAGCTTTCTTT
CDR3aa: CASRQGRNTEAFF

abundance: many
v_gene: TRBV20-1
j_gene: TRBJ1-6
len: 13
d_gene: .
CDR3nt: TGCAGTGCGGGGGGGCGGGATAATTCACCCCTCCACTTT
CDR3aa: CSAGGRDNSPLHF

abundance: many
v_gene: TRBV6-5
j_gene: TRBJ1-1
len: 14
d_gene: .
CDR3nt: TGTGCCAGCAGTTACGGGGGAAGGGACACTGAAGCTTTCTTT
CDR3aa: CASSYGGRDTEAFF

abundance: once
v_gene: TRBV5-1
j_gene: TRBJ1-1
len: 15
d_gene: .
CDR3nt: TGCGCCAGCAGCTTGGGTCAGGTAATGAACACTGAAGCTTTCTTT
CDR3aa: CASSLGQVMNTEAFF

abundance: .
v_gene: TRBV20-1
j_gene: TRBJ1-5
len: 18
d_gene: TRBD1
CDR3nt: TGCAGTGCTAGAGATGAACTAGGGGTGGCAGGGGGCAGTCAGCCCCAGCATTTT
CDR3aa: CSARDELGVAGGSQPQHF

abundance: .
v_gene: TRBV4-2
j_gene: TRBJ2-7
len: 16
d_gene: TRBD2
CDR3nt: TGTGCCAGCAGCCAAGAGACTAGCGGGATTTTCAACGAGCAGTACTTC
CDR3aa: CASSQETSGIFNEQYF

abundance: many
v_gene: TRBV20-1
j_gene: TRBJ1-2
len: 13
d_gene: TRBD1
CDR3nt: TGCAGTGCAATGGGACAGATTCACTATGGCTACACCTTC
CDR3aa: CSAMGQIHYGYTF

abundance: many
v_gene: TRBV18
j_gene: TRBJ2-2
len: 15
d_gene: .
CDR3nt: TGTGCCAGCTCACCGTCCGAAGTGTTCTCCGGGGAGCTGTTTTTT
CDR3aa: CASSPSEVFSGELFF

abundance: medium-sized
v_gene: TRBV29-1
j_gene: TRBJ2-5
len: 13
d_gene: TRBD1
CDR3nt: TGCAGCGCCGGGACAGGGTCCAGAGAGACCCAGTACTTC
CDR3aa: CSAGTGSRETQYF

abundance: many
v_gene: TRBV30
j_gene: TRBJ2-7
len: 13
d_gene: TRBD2
CDR3nt: TGTGCCTGGAGCGGGGGGGCGCGAAACGAGCAGTACTTC
CDR3aa: CAWSGGARNEQYF

abundance: many
v_gene: TRBV10-3
j_gene: TRBJ2-3
len: 12
d_gene: .
CDR3nt: TGTGCCATCAGTGCCAATGCAGATACGCAGTATTTT
CDR3aa: CAISANADTQYF

abundance: many
v_gene: TRBV5-1
j_gene: TRBJ2-7
len: 15
d_gene: TRBD2
CDR3nt: TGCGCCAGCAGCTTAACTAGCGGGAAGTCCTACGAGCAGTACTTC
CDR3aa: CASSLTSGKSYEQYF

abundance: many
v_gene: TRBV20-1
j_gene: TRBJ1-1
len: 13
d_gene: .
CDR3nt: TGCAGTGCTAGTACAGGCGCGCTGACTGAAGCTTTCTTT
CDR3aa: CSASTGALTEAFF

abundance: many
v_gene: TRBV12-3/TRBV12-4
j_gene: TRBJ2-5
len: 14
d_gene: .
CDR3nt: TGTGCCAGCAGTTATCGGGGGAGGTCAGAGACCCAGTACTTC
CDR3aa: CASSYRGRSETQYF

abundance: many
v_gene: TRBV7-2
j_gene: TRBJ2-1
len: 16
d_gene: .
CDR3nt: TGCGCCAGCAGCTTGGTCTGGGGGACCAACGACAATGAGCAGTTCTTC
CDR3aa: CASSLVWGTNDNEQFF

abundance: many
v_gene: TRBV30
j_gene: TRBJ1-2
len: 16
d_gene: TRBD1
CDR3nt: TGTGCCTGGAAGAGTATCCGGGACAGGGACCACTATGGCTACACCTTC
CDR3aa: CAWKSIRDRDHYGYTF

abundance: many
v_gene: TRBV20-1
j_gene: TRBJ2-1
len: 16
d_gene: TRBD2
CDR3nt: TGCAGTGCTCTAGGGGTCATAGCGGGAGGGCCCAATGAGCAGTTCTTC
CDR3aa: CSALGVIAGGPNEQFF

abundance: many
v_gene: TRBV4-2
j_gene: TRBJ2-5
len: 14
d_gene: .
CDR3nt: TGTGCCAGCAGCCAAGATATGAACAGTTGGGCCCAGTACTTC
CDR3aa: CASSQDMNSWAQYF

abundance: .
v_gene: TRBV24-1
j_gene: TRBJ2-5
len: 13
d_gene: .
CDR3nt: TGTGCCACCAGTGATCTTCAGGGGGAGACCCAGTACTTC
CDR3aa: CATSDLQGETQYF